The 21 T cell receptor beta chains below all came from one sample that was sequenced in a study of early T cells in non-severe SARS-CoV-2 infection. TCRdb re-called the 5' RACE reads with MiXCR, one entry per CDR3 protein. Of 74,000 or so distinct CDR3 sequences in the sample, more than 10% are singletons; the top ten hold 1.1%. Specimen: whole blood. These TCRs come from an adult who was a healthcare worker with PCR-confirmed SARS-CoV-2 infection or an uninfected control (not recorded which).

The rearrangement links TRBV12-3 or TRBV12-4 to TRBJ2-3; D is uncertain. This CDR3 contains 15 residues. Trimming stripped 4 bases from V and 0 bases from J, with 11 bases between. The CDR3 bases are TGTGCCAGCAGTTATAGTGGAGCTAGCACAGATACGCAGTATTTT. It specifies CASSYSGASTDTQYF.

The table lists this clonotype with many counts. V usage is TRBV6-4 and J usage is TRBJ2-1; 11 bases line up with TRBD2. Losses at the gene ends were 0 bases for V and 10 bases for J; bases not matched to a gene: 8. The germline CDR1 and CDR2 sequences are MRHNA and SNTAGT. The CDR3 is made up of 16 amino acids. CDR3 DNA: TGTGCCAGCAGTGACTCTACTAGCGGGGGTATGGGGGAGCAGTTCTTC. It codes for CASSDSTSGGMGEQFF.

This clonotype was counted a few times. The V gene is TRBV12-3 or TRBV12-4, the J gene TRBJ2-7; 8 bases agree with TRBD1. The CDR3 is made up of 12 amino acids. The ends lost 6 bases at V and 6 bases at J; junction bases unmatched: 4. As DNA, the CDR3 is TGTGCCAGCAGGCGGACAGGGTTCGAGCAGTACTTC. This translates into CASRRTGFEQYF.

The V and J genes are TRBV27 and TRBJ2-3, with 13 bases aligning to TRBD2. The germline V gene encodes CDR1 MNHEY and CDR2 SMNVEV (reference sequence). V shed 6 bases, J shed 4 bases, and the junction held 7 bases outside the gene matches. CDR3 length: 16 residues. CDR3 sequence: CASSRTSGSLADTQYF. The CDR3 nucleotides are TGTGCCAGCAGCCGGACTAGCGGGAGCTTAGCAGATACGCAGTATTTT.

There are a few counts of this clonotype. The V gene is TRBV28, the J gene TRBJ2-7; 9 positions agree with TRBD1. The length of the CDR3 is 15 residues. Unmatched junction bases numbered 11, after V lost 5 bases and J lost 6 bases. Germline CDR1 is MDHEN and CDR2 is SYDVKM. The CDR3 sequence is CASSGSGTGYPEQYF. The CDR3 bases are TGTGCCAGCAGTGGCTCCGGGACAGGGTACCCCGAGCAGTACTTC.

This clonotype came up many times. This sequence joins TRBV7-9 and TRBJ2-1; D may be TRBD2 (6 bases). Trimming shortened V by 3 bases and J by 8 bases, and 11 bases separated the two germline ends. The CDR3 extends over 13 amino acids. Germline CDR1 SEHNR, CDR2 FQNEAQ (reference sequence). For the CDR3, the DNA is TGTGCCAGCAGCTTTCCCCCGGGGGATGAGCAGTTCTTC. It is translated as CASSFPPGDEQFF. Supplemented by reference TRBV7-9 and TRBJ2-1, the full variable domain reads DTGVSQNPRHKITKRGQNVTFRCDPISEHNRLYWYRQTLGQGPEFLTYFQNEAQLEKSRLLSDRFSAERPKGSFSTLEIQRTEQGDSAMYLCASSFPPGDEQFFGPGTRLTVL.

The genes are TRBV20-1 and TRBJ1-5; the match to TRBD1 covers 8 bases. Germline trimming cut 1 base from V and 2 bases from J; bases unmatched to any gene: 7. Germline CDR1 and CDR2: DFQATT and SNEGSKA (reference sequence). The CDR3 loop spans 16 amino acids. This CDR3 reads CSARGRGQGGNQPQHF. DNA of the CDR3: TGCAGTGCTAGAGGCCGTGGACAGGGCGGCAATCAGCCCCAGCATTTT.

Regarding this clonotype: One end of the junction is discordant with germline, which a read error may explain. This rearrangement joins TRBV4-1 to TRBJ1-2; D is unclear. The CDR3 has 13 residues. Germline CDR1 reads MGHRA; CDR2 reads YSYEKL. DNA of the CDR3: TGCGCCAGCAGCCAAGCCAGGACGGACGACCTAACTTTC. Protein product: CASSQARTDDLTF.

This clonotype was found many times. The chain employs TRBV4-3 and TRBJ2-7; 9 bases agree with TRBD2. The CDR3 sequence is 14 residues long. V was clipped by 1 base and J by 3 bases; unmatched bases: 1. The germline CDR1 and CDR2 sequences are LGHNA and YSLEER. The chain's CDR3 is CASSQGLADYEQYF. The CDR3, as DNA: TGCGCCAGCAGCCAAGGACTAGCGGACTACGAGCAGTACTTC.

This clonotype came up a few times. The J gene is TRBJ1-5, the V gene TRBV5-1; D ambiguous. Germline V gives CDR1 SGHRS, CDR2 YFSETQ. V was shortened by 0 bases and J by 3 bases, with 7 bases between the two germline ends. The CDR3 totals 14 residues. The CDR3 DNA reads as TGCGCCAGCAGCTTGGAGGGTCCCAATCAGCCCCAGCATTTT. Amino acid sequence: CASSLEGPNQPQHF.

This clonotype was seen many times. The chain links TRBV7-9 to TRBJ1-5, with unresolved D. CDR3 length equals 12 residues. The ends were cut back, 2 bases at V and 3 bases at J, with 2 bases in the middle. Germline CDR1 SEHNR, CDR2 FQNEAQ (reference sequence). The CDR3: CASSLFNQPQHF. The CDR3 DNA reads TGTGCCAGCAGCTTATTCAATCAGCCCCAGCATTTT.

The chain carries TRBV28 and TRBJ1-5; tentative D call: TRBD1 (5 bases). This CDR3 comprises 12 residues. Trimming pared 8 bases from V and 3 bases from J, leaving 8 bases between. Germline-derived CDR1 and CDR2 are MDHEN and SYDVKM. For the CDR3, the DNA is TGTGCCAGCGGGGGGTACAATCAGCCCCAGCATTTT. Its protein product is CASGGYNQPQHF. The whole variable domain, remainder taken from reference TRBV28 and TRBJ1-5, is DVKVTQSSRYLVKRTGEKVFLECVQDMDHENMFWYRQDPGLGLRLIYFSYDVKMKEKGDIPEGYSVSREKKERFSLILESASTNQTSMYLCASGGYNQPQHFGDGTRLSIL.

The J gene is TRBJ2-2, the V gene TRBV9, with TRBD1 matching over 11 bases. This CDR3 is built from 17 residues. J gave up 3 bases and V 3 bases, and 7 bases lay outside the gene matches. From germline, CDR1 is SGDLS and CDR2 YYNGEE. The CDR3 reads CASSAGTGGMYTGELFF. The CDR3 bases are TGTGCCAGCAGCGCCGGGACAGGGGGAATGTACACCGGGGAGCTGTTTTTT.

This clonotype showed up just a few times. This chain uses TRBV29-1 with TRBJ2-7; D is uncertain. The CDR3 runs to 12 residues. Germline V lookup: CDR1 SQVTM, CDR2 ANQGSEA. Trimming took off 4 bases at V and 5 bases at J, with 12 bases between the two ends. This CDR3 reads CSVVMRINEQYF. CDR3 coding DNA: TGCAGCGTTGTCATGAGGATTAACGAGCAGTACTTC.

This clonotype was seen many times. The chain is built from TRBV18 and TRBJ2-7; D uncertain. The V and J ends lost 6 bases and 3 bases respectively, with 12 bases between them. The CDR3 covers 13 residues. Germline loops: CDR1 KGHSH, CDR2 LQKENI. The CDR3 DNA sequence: TGTGCCAGCTCCCCCGACCTGAACTACGAGCAGTACTTC. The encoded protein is CASSPDLNYEQYF.

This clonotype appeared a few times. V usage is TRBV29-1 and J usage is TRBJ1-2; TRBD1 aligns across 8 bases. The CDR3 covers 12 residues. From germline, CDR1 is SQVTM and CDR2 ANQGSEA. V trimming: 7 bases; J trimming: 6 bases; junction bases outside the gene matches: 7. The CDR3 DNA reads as TGCAGCGCCCCGACAGGGGCGGATGGCTACACCTTC. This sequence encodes CSAPTGADGYTF.

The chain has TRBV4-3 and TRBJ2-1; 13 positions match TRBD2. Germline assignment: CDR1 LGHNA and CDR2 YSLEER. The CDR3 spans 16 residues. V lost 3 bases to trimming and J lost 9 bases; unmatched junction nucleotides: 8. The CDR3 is CASSQAGLAGESEQFF. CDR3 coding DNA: TGCGCCAGCAGCCAGGCCGGACTAGCGGGAGAGAGTGAGCAGTTCTTC.

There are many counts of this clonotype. CDR3 sequence: CASSSPAHESSYEQYF. The CDR3 DNA is TGTGCCAGCAGCTCCCCAGCCCATGAGTCGTCCTACGAGCAGTACTTC. V is TRBV7-9 and J is TRBJ2-7; no clear D. There are 16 residues in the CDR3. V was pared by 4 bases and J by 1 base, with 17 bases between. From germline, CDR1 is SEHNR and CDR2 FQNEAQ (reference sequence).

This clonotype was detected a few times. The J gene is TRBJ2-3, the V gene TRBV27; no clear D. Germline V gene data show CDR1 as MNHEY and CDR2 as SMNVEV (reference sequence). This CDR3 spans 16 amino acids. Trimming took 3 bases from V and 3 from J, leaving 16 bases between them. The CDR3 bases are TGTGCCAGCAGTTTCCGATCGAGGACCAAGACAGATACGCAGTATTTT. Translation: CASSFRSRTKTDTQYF.

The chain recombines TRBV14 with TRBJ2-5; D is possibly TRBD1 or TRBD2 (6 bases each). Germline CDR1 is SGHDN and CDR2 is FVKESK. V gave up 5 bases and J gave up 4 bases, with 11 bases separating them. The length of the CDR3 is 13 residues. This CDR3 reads CASSEGGLETQYF. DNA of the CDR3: TGTGCCAGCAGCGAGGGGGGTTTAGAGACCCAGTACTTC.

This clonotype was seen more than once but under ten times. The CDR3 nucleotides read TGTGCCAGCAGTCCACCGGACAGAAAAGAGACCCAGTACTTC. Translation: CASSPPDRKETQYF. The chain joins TRBV28 to TRBJ2-5; tentative D call: TRBD1 (6 bases). The CDR3 has 14 amino acids. V was clipped by 5 bases and J by 3 bases, with 13 bases between them. Germline-derived CDR1 and CDR2 are MDHEN and SYDVKM.